This record looks at one T cell receptor (beta chain) sequence and its context. Each CDR3 protein gets one entry after TCRdb re-called the 5' RACE reads with MiXCR. The data contain 400,000 to 500,000 distinct CDR3 sequences, around 18% of them singletons. This sample was included in a study of T-cell memory formation after mild COVID-19. Study-wide context: TCR clusters mostly belonged to single donors.

This receptor was taken from an adult woman who had mild COVID-19 (a few samples of this study predate the infection). Cell type and time point are not known. Sequencing was done on a sample of PBMCs or a T cell subset sorted from them (not recorded which).

Here the CDR3 reads CASSLNNPVDGNTIYF. The CDR3 coding sequence is TGCGCCAGCAGCTTGAACAACCCAGTGGACGGAAACACCATATATTTT. V gene TRBV5-1 combines with J gene TRBJ1-3, with D uncertain. The V end lost 1 base, the J end lost 4 bases, and 15 bases lay between the germline ends. The CDR3 runs to 16 residues. CDR1 is SGHRS, CDR2 YFSETQ, per germline.